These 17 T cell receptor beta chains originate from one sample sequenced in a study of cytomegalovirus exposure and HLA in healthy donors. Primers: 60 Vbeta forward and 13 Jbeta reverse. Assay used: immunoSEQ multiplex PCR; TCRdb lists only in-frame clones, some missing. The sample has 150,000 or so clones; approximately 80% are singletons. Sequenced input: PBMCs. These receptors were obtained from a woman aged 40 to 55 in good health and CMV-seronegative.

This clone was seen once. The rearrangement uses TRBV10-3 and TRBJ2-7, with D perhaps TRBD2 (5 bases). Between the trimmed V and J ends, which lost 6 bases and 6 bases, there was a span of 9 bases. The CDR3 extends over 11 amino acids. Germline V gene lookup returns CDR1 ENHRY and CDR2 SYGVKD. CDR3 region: CAISRGFEQYF. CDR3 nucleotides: TGTGCCATCAGCCGAGGGTTCGAGCAGTACTTC.

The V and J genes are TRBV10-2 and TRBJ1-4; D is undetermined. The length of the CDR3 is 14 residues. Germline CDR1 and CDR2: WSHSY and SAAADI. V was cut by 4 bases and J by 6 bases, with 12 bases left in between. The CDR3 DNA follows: TGCGCCAGCAGTGGTTGGGGAGGAGATGAAAAACTGTTTTTT. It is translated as CASSGWGGDEKLFF.

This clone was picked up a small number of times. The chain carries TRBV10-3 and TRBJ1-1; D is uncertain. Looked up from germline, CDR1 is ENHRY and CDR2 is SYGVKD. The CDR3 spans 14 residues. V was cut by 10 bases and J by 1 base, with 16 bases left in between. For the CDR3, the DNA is TGTGCCACCTACTTCGGCGGAGGGAACACTGAAGCTTTCTTT. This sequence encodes CATYFGGGNTEAFF.

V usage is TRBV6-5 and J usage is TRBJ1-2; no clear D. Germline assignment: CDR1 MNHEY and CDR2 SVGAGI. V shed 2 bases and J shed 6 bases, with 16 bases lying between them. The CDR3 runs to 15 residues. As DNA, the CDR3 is TGTGCCAGCAGTTACGGGTCACCGGGAGTGGATGGCTACACCTTC. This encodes CASSYGSPGVDGYTF.

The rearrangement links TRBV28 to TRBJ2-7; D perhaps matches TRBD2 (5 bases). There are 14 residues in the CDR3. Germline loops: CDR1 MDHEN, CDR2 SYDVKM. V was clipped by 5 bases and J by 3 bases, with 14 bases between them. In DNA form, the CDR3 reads TGTGCCAGCAGTCCGGAGGATGGATACTACGAGCAGTACTTC. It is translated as CASSPEDGYYEQYF.

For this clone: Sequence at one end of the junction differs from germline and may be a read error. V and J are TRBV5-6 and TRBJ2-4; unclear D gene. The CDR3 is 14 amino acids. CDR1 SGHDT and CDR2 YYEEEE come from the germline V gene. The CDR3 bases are TGTGCCAGCAGGGCCTCTGGCAGAGAAAACAGTCAGTACTTC. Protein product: CASRASGRENSQYF.

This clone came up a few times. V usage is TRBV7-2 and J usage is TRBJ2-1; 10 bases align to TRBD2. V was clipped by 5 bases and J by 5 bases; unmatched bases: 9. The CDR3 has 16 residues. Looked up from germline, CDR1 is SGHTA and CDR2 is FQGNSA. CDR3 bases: TGTGCCAGCAGCCCTTCCAGCGGGGGGGCGGACAATGAGCAGTTCTTC. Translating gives CASSPSSGGADNEQFF.

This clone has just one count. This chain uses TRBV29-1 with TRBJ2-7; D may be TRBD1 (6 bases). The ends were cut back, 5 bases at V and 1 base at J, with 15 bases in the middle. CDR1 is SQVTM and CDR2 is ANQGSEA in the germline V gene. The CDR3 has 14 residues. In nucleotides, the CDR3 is TGCAGCGTTCACACCGGGACACCTTCCTACGAGCAGTACTTC. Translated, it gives CSVHTGTPSYEQYF.

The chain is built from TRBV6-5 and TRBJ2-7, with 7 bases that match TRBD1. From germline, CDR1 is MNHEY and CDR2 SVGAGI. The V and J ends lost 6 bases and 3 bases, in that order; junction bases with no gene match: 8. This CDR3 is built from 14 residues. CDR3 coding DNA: TGTGCCAGCAGCCCCCGGGACAGTCTCTACGAGCAGTACTTC. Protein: CASSPRDSLYEQYF.

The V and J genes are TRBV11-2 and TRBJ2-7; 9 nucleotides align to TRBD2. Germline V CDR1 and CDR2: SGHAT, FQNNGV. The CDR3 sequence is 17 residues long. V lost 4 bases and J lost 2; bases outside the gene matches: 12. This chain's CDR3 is CASSSSERGAITYEQYF. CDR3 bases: TGTGCCAGCAGCTCCTCAGAGCGGGGGGCAATCACCTACGAGCAGTACTTC.

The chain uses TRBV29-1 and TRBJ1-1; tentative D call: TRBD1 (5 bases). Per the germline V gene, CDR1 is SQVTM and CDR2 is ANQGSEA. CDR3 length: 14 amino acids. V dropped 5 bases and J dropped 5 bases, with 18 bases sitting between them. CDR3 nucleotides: TGCAGCGTTTTCTGGCCAGGGAAGGAAACTGAAGCTTTCTTT. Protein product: CSVFWPGKETEAFF.

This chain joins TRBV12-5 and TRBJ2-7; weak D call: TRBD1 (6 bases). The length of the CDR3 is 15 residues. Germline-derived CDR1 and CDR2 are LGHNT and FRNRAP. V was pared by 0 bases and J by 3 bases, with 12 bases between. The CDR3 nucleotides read TGTGCTAGTGGTTTGGTACTGGGGGACAACTACGAGCAGTACTTC. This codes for CASGLVLGDNYEQYF.

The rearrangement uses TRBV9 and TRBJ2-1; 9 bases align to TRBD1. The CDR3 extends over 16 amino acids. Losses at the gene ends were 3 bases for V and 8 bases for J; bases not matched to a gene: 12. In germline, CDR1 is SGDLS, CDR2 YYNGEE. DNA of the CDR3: TGTGCCAGCAGCGCGTCGGTGGGGACAGGGTTTTATGAGCAGTTCTTC. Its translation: CASSASVGTGFYEQFF.

CDR3 nucleotide sequence: TGTGCCAGCAGAAGACAGGGGACGGGGACCCAGTACTTC. Its translation is CASRRQGTGTQYF. V and J are TRBV6-5 and TRBJ2-5; 8 bases are shared with TRBD1. The CDR3 covers 13 residues. V dropped 6 bases and J dropped 7; count of bases not matched to a gene: 7. The germline gives CDR1 MNHEY, CDR2 SVGAGI.

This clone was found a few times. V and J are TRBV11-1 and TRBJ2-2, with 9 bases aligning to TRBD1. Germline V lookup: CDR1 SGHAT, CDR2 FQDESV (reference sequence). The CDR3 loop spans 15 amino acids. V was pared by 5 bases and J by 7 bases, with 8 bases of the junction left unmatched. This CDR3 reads CASSTSRDRDGELFF. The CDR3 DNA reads TGTGCCAGCAGCACGTCCCGGGACAGGGACGGGGAGCTGTTTTTT.

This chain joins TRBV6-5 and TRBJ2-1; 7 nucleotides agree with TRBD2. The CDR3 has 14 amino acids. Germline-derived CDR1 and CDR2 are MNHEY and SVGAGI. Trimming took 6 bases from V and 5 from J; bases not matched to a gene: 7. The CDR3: CASSRLAENNEQFF. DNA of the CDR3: TGTGCCAGCAGCCGCCTAGCGGAGAACAATGAGCAGTTCTTC.

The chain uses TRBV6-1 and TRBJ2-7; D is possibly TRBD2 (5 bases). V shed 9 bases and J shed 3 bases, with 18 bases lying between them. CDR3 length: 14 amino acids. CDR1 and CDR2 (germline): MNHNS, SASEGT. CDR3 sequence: CASLTVGIVYEQYF. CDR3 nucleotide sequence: TGTGCCAGTCTGACGGTCGGGATCGTCTACGAGCAGTACTTC.